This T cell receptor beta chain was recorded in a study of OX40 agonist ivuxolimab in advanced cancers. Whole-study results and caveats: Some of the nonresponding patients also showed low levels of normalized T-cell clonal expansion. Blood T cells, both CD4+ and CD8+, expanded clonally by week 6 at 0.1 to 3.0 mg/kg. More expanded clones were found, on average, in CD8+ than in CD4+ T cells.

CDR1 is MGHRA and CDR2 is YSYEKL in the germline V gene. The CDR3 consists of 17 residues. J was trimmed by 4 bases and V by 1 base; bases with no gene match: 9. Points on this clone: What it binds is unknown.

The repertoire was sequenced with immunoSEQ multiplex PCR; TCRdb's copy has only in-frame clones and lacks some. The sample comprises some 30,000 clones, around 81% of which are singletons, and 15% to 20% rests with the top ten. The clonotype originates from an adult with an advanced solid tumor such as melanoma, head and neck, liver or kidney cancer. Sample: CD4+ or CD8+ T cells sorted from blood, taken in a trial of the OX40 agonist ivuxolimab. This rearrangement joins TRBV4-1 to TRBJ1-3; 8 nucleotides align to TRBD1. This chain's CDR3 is CASSQGPQGARGNTIYF. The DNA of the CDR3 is TGCGCCAGCAGCCAAGGCCCCCAGGGGGCGCGAGGAAACACCATATATTTT.